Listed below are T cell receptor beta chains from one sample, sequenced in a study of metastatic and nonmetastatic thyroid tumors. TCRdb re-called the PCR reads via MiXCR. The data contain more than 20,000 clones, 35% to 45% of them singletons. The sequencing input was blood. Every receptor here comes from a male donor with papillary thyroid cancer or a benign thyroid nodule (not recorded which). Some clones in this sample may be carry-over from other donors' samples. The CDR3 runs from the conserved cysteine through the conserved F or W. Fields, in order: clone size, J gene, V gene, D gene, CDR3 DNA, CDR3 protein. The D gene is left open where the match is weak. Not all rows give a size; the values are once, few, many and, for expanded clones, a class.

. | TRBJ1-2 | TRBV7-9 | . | TGTGCCAGCAGCTTGGGCAGAAAAGCTAACTATGGCTACACCTTC | CASSLGRKANYGYTF
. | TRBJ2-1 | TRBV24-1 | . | TGTGCCACCAGTGATTTGGGGCTGGGTGAGCAGTTCTTC | CATSDLGLGEQFF
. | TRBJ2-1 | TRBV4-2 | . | TGTGCCAGCAGCTATTCCCGCTATGAGCAGTTCTTC | CASSYSRYEQFF
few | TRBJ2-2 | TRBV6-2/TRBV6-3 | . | TGTGCCAGCAGACTTGGTTATCGGGACACCGGGGAGCTGTTTTTT | CASRLGYRDTGELFF
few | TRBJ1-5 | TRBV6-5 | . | TGTGCCAGCAGTTACGAGGGGTGGACCGGGGAGCCCAATCAGCCCCAGCATTTT | CASSYEGWTGEPNQPQHF
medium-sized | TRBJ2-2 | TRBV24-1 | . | TGTGCCACCAGTGCCCGGGACAAAGACAACACCGGGGAGCTGTTTTTT | CATSARDKDNTGELFF
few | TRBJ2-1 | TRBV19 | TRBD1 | TGTGCCAGTATCCAGACAGGGACAGCACTGCAGTTCTTC | CASIQTGTALQFF
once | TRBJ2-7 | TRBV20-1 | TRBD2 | TGCAGTGCCGACAAGCGGGAGGTGAACGACGAGCAGTACTTC | CSADKREVNDEQYF
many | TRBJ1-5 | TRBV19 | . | TGTGCCAGTAGTATCGGTCGAGGGCCCACCAATCAGCCCCAGCATTTT | CASSIGRGPTNQPQHF
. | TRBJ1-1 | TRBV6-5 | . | TGTGCCAGCAGTTACGGAGGGGAAGCTTTCTTT | CASSYGGEAFF
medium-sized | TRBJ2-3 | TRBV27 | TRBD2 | TGTGCCAGCAGCCTCAGCGGGAGAAGCGCAGATACGCAGTATTTT | CASSLSGRSADTQYF
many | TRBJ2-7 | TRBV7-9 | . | TGTGCCAGCAGCTTAGGGCAGGGGCCCTCCGGTGGGCAGTACTTC | CASSLGQGPSGGQYF
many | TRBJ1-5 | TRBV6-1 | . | TGTGCCAGCAGTGACTCAGAGCCCCAGCATTTT | CASSDSEPQHF
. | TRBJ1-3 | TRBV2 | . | TGTGCCACTCGGCGAAACTGTGGTATCACCATATATTTT | CATRRNCGITIYF
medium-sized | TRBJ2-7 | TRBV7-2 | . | TGTGCCAGCAGCCTTTCCTACGAGCAGTACTTC | CASSLSYEQYF
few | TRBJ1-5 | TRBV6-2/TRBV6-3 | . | TGTGCCAGCAGTTACAGTCTTAGCAATCAGCCCCAGCATTTT | CASSYSLSNQPQHF
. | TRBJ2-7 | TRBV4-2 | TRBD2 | TGTGCCAGCAGCCAAAGACTAGCGGAGGCCTACGAGCAGTACTTC | CASSQRLAEAYEQYF
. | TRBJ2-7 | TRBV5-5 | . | TGTGCCAGCAGCTTGGGCAGGTTGGCCGAGCAGTACTTC | CASSLGRLAEQYF
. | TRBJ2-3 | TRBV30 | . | TGTGCCTGTTCCCCACGGGGGGCTAGCACAGATACGCAGTATTTT | CACSPRGASTDTQYF
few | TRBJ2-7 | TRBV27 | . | TGTGCCAGCAGTTTTGGGCCAAATTACGAGCAGTACTTC | CASSFGPNYEQYF
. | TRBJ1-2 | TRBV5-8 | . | TGTGCCAAAAGCTTGGTATTTGTCTACACCTTC | CAKSLVFVYTF
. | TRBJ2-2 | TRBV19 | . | TGTGCCACCTTTCACCGGACAGTGACCGGGGAGCTGTTTTTT | CATFHRTVTGELFF
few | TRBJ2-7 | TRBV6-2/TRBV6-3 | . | TGTGCCAGCAGTGACCTCGACAGCATCTACGAGCAGTACTTC | CASSDLDSIYEQYF
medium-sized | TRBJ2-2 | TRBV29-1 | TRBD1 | TGCAGCGTACGGACAGGGTTCGGGAACACCGGGGAGCTGTTTTTT | CSVRTGFGNTGELFF
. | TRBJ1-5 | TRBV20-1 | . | TGCAGTGCTAGAGACCCGCTTGAAAGCAATCAGCCCCAGCATTTT | CSARDPLESNQPQHF
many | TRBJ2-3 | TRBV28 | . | TGTGCCAGCAGTTTAAGGGGCCCACAGGGAGGGAGGCGAACAGATACGCAGTATTTT | CASSLRGPQGGRRTDTQYF
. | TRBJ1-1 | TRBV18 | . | TGTGCCAGCTCACCGAGTGGGGGGAACACTGAAGCTTTCTTT | CASSPSGGNTEAFF
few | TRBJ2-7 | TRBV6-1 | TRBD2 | TGTGCCAGCACTGGGGGAGGGTCGGTTAGCGAGCAGTACTTC | CASTGGGSVSEQYF
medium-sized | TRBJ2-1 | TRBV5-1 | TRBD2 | TGCGCCAGCAGACCGGGACTAGCGGGAGGGCCGTACAATGAGCAGTTCTTC | CASRPGLAGGPYNEQFF
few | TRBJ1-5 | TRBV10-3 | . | TGTGCCATCAGTGAGTCTCCAGGGCTGGGGGTGGGTAGCAATCAGCCCCAGCATTTT | CAISESPGLGVGSNQPQHF
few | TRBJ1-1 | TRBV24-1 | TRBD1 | TGTGCCACCAGTGATTCACAGGGGTTGAACACTGAAGCTTTCTTT | CATSDSQGLNTEAFF